These T cell receptor beta chains were read from a single sample in a study of T cells in Graves' hyperthyroidism and ophthalmopathy. MiXCR, run by TCRdb on the multiplex PCR reads, gives a single entry per CDR3 protein. The data show about half a million distinct CDR3 sequences, roughly 15% seen once. Input material: blood. Every receptor here comes from a woman aged 25 to 39 with Graves' ophthalmopathy. Each CDR3 is given with its conserved first and last residue. D genes are given only for firm matches. Where a row states a size, it is once, few, many or the class of an expanded clone; other rows omit it.

cdr3_length,d_call,j_call,clone_size,v_call,cdr3_aa,cdr3_nt
19,TRBD2,TRBJ2-3,-,TRBV9,CASSVDSITSGSGVDTQYF,TGTGCCAGCAGCGTAGACTCGATCACTAGCGGGAGTGGAGTAGATACGCAGTATTTT
12,-,TRBJ2-7,-,TRBV19,CASSAETYEQYF,TGTGCCAGTAGTGCGGAGACCTACGAGCAGTACTTC
14,TRBD2,TRBJ2-1,many,TRBV7-3,CASSLEGGPYEQFF,TGTGCCAGCAGCTTAGAGGGAGGGCCCTATGAGCAGTTCTTC
13,TRBD1,TRBJ2-7,few,TRBV29-1,CSVPDRGQYEQYF,TGCAGCGTTCCGGACAGGGGGCAGTACGAGCAGTACTTC
15,TRBD2,TRBJ2-1,few,TRBV29-1,CSVENPAGGPNEQFF,TGCAGCGTTGAAAATCCGGCGGGAGGCCCCAATGAGCAGTTCTTC
17,TRBD2,TRBJ2-2,-,TRBV27,CASSLGLAGGFTGELFF,TGTGCCAGCAGTTTAGGGCTAGCGGGAGGTTTCACCGGGGAGCTGTTTTTT
15,-,TRBJ1-4,many,TRBV6-1,CASSEAGVRDEKLFF,TGTGCCAGCAGTGAAGCCGGGGTTAGGGATGAAAAACTGTTTTTT
13,-,TRBJ1-6,few,TRBV6-1,CASGTSWNSPLHF,TGTGCCAGCGGCACCAGTTGGAATTCACCCCTCCACTTT
15,TRBD2,TRBJ2-1,many,TRBV11-2,CASSNAGLASYEQFF,TGTGCCAGCAGCAACGCAGGACTAGCCAGCTATGAGCAGTTCTTC
13,-,TRBJ1-2,-,TRBV12-3/TRBV12-4,CASFPGDLYGYTF,TGTGCCAGCTTCCCGGGAGACCTCTATGGCTACACCTTC
15,-,TRBJ2-1,few,TRBV6-5,CASSYVPGGNNGQFF,TGTGCCAGCAGTTACGTTCCGGGCGGGAACAATGGGCAGTTCTTC
15,TRBD1,TRBJ2-5,many,TRBV28,CASLSGGLYQETQYF,TGTGCCAGCCTATCAGGGGGCCTGTACCAAGAGACCCAGTACTTC
16,-,TRBJ1-5,many,TRBV20-1,CSASRGGVLSNQPQHF,TGCAGTGCTAGTCGGGGGGGCGTTTTGAGCAATCAGCCCCAGCATTTT
16,TRBD1,TRBJ1-5,few,TRBV7-9,CASSSPGQGTRQPQHF,TGTGCCAGCAGCTCGCCGGGACAGGGGACGCGTCAGCCCCAGCATTTT
12,TRBD2,TRBJ2-1,many,TRBV20-1,CSGTSGSHEQFF,TGCAGTGGGACTAGCGGGAGCCATGAGCAGTTCTTC
14,TRBD1,TRBJ1-2,once,TRBV4-1,CASSVGTGGYGYTF,TGCGCCAGCAGTGTAGGGACAGGGGGCTATGGCTACACCTTC
16,-,TRBJ2-7,-,TRBV6-5,CASSYSSWGASYEQYF,TGTGCCAGCAGTTACTCGTCCTGGGGAGCGTCCTACGAGCAGTACTTC
17,-,TRBJ1-1,-,TRBV5-5,CASSLVPEQSINTEAFF,TGTGCCAGCAGCTTGGTCCCCGAACAGAGTATAAACACTGAAGCTTTCTTT
14,-,TRBJ1-2,few,TRBV5-1,CASSLEAVRYGYTF,TGCGCCAGCAGCTTGGAGGCAGTCCGCTATGGCTACACCTTC
13,-,TRBJ1-1,-,TRBV19,CASSISANTEAFF,TGTGCCAGTAGTATTTCAGCGAACACTGAAGCTTTCTTT
18,-,TRBJ2-1,many,TRBV28,CASSLYRGGGARYNEQFF,TGTGCCAGCAGTTTATATCGTGGTGGGGGGGCTCGCTACAATGAGCAGTTCTTC
16,TRBD1,TRBJ2-7,many,TRBV11-2,CASSFPPRQGTYEQYF,TGTGCCAGCAGCTTCCCGCCGAGACAGGGGACCTACGAGCAGTACTTC
15,-,TRBJ2-4,many,TRBV28,CASSLTGGIQTIQYF,TGTGCCAGCAGTTTAACTGGGGGAATCCAGACCATTCAGTACTTC
15,-,TRBJ2-7,many,TRBV3-1,CASSQAEGTTYEQYF,TGTGCCAGCAGCCAAGCCGAGGGGACCACCTACGAGCAGTACTTC
11,-,TRBJ2-7,few,TRBV6-1,CASSMLFEQYF,TGTGCCAGCAGTATGTTGTTCGAGCAGTACTTC
16,-,TRBJ2-5,-,TRBV27,CASSLRGGPTKETQYF,TGTGCCAGCAGTTTAAGGGGGGGGCCGACTAAAGAGACCCAGTACTTC
15,TRBD2,TRBJ2-5,few,TRBV12-3/TRBV12-4,CASSLDAGGGETQYF,TGTGCCAGCAGTTTAGACGCGGGAGGAGGCGAGACCCAGTACTTC